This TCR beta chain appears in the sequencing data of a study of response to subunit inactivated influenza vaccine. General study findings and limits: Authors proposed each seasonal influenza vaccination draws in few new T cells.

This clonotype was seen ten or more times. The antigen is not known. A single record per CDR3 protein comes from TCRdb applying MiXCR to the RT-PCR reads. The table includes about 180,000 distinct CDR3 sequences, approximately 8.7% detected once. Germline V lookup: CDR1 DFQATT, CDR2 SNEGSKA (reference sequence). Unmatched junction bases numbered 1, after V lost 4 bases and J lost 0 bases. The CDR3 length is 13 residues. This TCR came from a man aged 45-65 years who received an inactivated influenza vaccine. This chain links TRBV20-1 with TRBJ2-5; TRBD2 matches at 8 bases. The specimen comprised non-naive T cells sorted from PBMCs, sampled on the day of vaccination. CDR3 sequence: CSANGGDQETQYF. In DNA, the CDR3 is TGCAGTGCTAACGGGGGGGACCAAGAGACCCAGTACTTC.